The text below deals with one T cell receptor (beta chain). Its antigen remains unknown. The entry originates in a study of shared clonotypes between healthy human individuals. Study outcomes and limitations: Investigators collected only blood, and repertoires in tissues likely differ.

Generated by immunoSEQ multiplex PCR, the TCRdb table keeps only in-frame clones and is missing some. The sample has fewer than 600,000 clones, around 75% seen once. The CDR3 runs to 14 residues. Trimming took 3 bases from V and 1 from J, leaving 9 bases between them. Germline V gene data show CDR1 as GTSNPN and CDR2 as SVGIG (reference sequence). This chain uses TRBV30 with TRBJ2-2; D might be TRBD1 or TRBD2, each matching 5 bases. The sequencing sample was made of PBMCs. This TCR was sampled from a woman aged 40-49 years in good health. Some clones in this sample may be carry-over from other donors' samples. The CDR3 sequence is CAWRRGRNTGELFF. Written as DNA, the CDR3 is TGTGCCTGGAGACGGGGCAGGAACACCGGGGAGCTGTTTTTT.